A single sample is the source of the 5 T cell receptor beta chains below, sequenced in a study of shared clonotypes between healthy human individuals. TCRdb's table, derived via immunoSEQ multiplex PCR, lists solely in-frame clones and lacks some. The sample yields some 630,000 clones, around 72% seen once. The sequencing input was memory CD4+ T cells sorted from blood. Indicated subset: CD45RA-negative fraction. These TCRs come from a woman in her thirties in good health.

V gene TRBV15 combines with J gene TRBJ1-1; unclear D gene. Germline-derived CDR1 and CDR2 are LNHNV and YYDKDF (reference sequence). The V end was cut by 2 bases, the J end by 5 bases, with 9 bases between. The CDR3 loop spans 13 amino acids. The CDR3 region is CATSRRGGTEAFF. The DNA for the CDR3 is TGTGCCACCAGCAGACGTGGAGGGACTGAAGCTTTCTTT.

The sample holds one count of this clone. This rearrangement joins TRBV5-1 to TRBJ2-3; D is possibly TRBD1 or TRBD2 (5 bases each). The CDR3 consists of 15 residues. The V end lost 0 bases, the J end lost 5 bases, and 13 bases lay between the germline ends. Germline lookup yields CDR1 SGHRS and CDR2 YFSETQ. CDR3 loop: CASSLGTSGGDTQYF. DNA of the CDR3: TGCGCCAGCAGCTTGGGTACAAGTGGGGGAGATACGCAGTATTTT.

J is TRBJ2-2 and V is TRBV19; 8 bases match TRBD2. Per germline, CDR1 LNHDA and CDR2 SQIVND (reference sequence). The CDR3 consists of 16 residues. The V and J ends lost 3 bases and 0 bases, in that order; junction bases with no gene match: 3. The CDR3 sequence: CASSIRAGANTGELFF. The CDR3 nucleotides read TGTGCCAGTAGTATCCGAGCGGGAGCGAACACCGGGGAGCTGTTTTTT.

This chain joins TRBV29-1 and TRBJ2-5; 9 bases match TRBD2. The CDR3 totals 14 residues. V shed 7 bases and J 7 bases; nucleotides not matched to a gene: 13. Germline V gene data show CDR1 as SQVTM and CDR2 as ANQGSEA. The CDR3 nucleotides read TGCAGCGGACGGGGACTAGCTGGAGAAGGGACCCAGTACTTC. Amino acids: CSGRGLAGEGTQYF.

In nucleotides, the CDR3 is TGTGCCAGCGGGGGTCAGTCAACGAACACTGAAGCTTTCTTT. As protein: CASGGQSTNTEAFF. The chain carries TRBV2 and TRBJ1-1, with TRBD1 as a possible D gene (5 bases). This CDR3 region has 14 residues. Trimming removed 8 bases at V and 1 base at J, with 14 bases between. In germline, CDR1 is SNHLY, CDR2 FYNNEI.